This T cell receptor beta chain was found in a study of neurological immune-mediated disorders. General study results and limits: In HTLV-1-associated myelopathy, TCR clonal expansion was greatest, and in multiple sclerosis it was least, below healthy controls.

TCRdb called the 5' RACE reads again in MiXCR, with one record for every CDR3 protein. In the table there are about 35,000 distinct CDR3 sequences, 3% to 4% of which are singletons. The CDR3 sequence is 14 residues long. From germline, CDR1 is KGHSH and CDR2 LQKENI. Trimming pared 4 bases from V and 1 base from J, leaving 11 bases between. This clonotype has a count of ten or more. Its antigen is as yet unknown. Specimen: PBMCs. This clonotype was sampled from a man younger than 45 with multiple sclerosis. V gene TRBV18 combines with J gene TRBJ2-7; the D gene is possibly TRBD1 (5 bases). The CDR3, as DNA: TGTGCCAGCTCACTTGACAGAGATTCCTACGAGCAGTACTTC. Amino acid sequence: CASSLDRDSYEQYF.